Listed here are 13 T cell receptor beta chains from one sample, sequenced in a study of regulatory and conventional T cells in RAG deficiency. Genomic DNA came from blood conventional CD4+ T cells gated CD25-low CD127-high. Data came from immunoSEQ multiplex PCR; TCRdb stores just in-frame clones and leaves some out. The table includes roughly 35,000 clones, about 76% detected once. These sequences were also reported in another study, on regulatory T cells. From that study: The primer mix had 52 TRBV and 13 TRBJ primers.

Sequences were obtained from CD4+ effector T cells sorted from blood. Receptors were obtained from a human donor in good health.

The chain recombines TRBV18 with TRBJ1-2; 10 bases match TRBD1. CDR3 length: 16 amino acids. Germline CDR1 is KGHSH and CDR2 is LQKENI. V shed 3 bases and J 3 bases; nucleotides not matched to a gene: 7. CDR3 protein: CASSPPSTGGDYGYTF. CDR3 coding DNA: TGTGCCAGCTCACCGCCTTCGACAGGGGGCGACTATGGCTACACCTTC.

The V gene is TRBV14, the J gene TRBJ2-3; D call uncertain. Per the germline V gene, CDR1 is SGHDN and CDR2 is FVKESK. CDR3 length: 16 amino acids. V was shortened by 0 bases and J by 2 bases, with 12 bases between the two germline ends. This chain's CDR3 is CASSQEFHRATDTQYF. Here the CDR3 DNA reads TGTGCCAGCAGCCAAGAATTCCATCGGGCCACAGATACGCAGTATTTT.

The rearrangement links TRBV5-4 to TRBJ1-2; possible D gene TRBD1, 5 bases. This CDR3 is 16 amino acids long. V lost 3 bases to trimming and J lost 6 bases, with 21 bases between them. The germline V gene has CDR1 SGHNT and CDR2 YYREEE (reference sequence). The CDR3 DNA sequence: TGTGCCAGCAGCTCTCCCTCGGACAAAGTTACACATGGCTACACCTTC. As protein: CASSSPSDKVTHGYTF.

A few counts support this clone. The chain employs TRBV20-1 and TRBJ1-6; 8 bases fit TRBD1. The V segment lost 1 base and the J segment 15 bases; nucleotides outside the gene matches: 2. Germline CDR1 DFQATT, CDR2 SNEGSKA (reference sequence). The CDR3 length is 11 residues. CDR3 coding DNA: TGCAGTGCTAGAGGGACAGGGAACCTCCACTTT. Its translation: CSARGTGNLHF.

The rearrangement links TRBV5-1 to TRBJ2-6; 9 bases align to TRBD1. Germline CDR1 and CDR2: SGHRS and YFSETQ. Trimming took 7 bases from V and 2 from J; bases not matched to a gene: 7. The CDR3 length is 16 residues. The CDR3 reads CASSQRTGAGANVLTF. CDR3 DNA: TGCGCCAGCTCTCAGAGGACAGGGGCTGGGGCCAACGTCCTGACTTTC.

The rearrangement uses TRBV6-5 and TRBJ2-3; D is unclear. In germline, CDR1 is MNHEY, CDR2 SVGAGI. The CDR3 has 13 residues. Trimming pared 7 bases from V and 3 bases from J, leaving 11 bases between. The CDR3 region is CASKLGRTDTQYF. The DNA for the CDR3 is TGTGCCAGCAAATTGGGCAGAACAGATACGCAGTATTTT.

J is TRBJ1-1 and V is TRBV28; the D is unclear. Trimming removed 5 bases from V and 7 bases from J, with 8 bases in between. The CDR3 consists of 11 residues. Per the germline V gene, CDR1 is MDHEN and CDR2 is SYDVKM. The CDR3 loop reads CASSKPLEAFF. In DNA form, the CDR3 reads TGTGCCAGCAGTAAGCCACTTGAAGCTTTCTTT.

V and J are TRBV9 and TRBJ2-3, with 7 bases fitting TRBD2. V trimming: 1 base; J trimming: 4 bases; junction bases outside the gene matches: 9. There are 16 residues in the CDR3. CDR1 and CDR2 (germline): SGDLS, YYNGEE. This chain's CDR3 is CASSVRPSGVSDTQYF. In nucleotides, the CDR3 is TGTGCCAGCAGCGTAAGGCCAAGCGGGGTGTCAGATACGCAGTATTTT.

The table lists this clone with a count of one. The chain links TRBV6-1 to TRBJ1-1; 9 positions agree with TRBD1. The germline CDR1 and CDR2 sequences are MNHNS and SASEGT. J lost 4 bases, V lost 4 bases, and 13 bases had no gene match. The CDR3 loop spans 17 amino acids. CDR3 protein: CASSAPFLQGAPTEAFF. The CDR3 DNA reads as TGTGCCAGCAGTGCCCCGTTTTTACAGGGGGCGCCCACTGAAGCTTTCTTT.

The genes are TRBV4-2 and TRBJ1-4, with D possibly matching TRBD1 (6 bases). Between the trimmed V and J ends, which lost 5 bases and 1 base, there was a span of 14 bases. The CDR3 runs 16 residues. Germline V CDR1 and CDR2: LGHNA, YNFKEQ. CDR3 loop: CASSIQGFITNEKLFF. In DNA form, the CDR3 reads TGTGCCAGCAGCATACAGGGTTTTATAACTAATGAAAAACTGTTTTTT.

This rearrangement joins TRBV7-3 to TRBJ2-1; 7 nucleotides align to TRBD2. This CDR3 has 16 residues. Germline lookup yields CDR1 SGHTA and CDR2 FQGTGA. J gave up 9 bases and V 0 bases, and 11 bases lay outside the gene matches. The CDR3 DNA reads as TGTGCCAGCAGCTTAACGAGGACTGGCTCGGGGGGTGAGCAGTTCTTC. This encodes CASSLTRTGSGGEQFF.

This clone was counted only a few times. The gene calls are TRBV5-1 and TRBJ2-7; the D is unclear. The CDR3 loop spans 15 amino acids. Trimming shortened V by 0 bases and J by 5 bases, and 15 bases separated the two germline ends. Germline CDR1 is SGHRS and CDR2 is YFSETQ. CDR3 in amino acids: CASSLDVAPRNEQYF. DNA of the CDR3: TGCGCCAGCAGCTTGGATGTGGCGCCCAGGAACGAGCAGTACTTC.

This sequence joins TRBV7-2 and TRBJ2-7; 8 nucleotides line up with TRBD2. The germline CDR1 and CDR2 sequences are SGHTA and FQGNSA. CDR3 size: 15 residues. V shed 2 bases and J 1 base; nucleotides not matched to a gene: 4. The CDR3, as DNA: TGTGCCAGCAGCTTAAGGACGGGGGGGTCCTACGAGCAGTACTTC. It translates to CASSLRTGGSYEQYF. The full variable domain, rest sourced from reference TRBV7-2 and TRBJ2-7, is GAGVSQSPSNKVTEKGKDVELRCDPISGHTALYWYRQSLGQGLEFLIYFQGNSAPDKSGLPSDRFSAERTGGSVSTLTIQRTQQEDSAVYLCASSLRTGGSYEQYFGPGTRLTVT.